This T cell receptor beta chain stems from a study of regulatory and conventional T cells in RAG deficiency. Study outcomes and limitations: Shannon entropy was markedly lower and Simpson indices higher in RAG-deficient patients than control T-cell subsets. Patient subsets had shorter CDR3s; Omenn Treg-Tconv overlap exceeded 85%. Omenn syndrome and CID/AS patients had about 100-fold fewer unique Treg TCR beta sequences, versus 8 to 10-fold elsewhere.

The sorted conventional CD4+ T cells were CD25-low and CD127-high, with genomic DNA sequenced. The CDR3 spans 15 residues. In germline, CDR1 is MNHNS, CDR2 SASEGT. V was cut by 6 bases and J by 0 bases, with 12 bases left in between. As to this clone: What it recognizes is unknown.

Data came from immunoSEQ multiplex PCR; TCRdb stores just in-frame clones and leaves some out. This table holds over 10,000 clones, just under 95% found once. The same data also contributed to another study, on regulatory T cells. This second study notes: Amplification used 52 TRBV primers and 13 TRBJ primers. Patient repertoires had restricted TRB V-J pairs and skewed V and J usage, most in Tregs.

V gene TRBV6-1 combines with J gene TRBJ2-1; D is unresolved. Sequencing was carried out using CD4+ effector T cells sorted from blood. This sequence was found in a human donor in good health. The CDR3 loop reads CASRSQSFSYNEQFF. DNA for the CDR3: TGTGCCAGCAGATCTCAGAGTTTCTCCTACAATGAGCAGTTCTTC.